This record looks at one T cell receptor beta chain sequence and its context. The sample comes from a study of blood T cell repertoires in COVID-19. Looking at the study overall: Some COVID-19 samples were acute and others convalescent; all came from the United States, Italy and Spain. PBMCs, B-cell-depleted T cells, or T cells provided the cDNA or gDNA that made up the material.

As handled by the study authors: Quantification of nucleated cells was approximated via reference gene primer amplification. Assay: immunoSEQ multiplex PCR; the TCRdb copy retains only in-frame clones and omits some. For V, J and clone size, that table is used; D and trimming come from the DNA. This sample has about 84,000 clones, with around 83% found just once. CDR3 length equals 18 residues. Unmatched junction bases numbered 13, after V lost 1 base and J lost 5 bases. Germline values: CDR1 MGHRA, CDR2 YSYEKL. The source is a man of 80 years or more with active or convalescent COVID-19. The rearrangement links TRBV4-1 to TRBJ2-5; 10 bases align to TRBD2. Source material: peripheral blood. The chain's CDR3 is CASSQGASGRGGLETQYF. In DNA, the CDR3 is TGCGCCAGCAGCCAAGGGGCTAGCGGGAGAGGCGGGTTGGAGACCCAGTACTTC.